This TCR beta chain derives from a study of T cell repertoires in cytomegalovirus infection. Turning to the study itself: A matching HLA type, together with CMV infection, was signaled by public TCR beta signatures.

Findings and limits, study-wide: Identification of carriers of CMV plus the relevant HLA was performed using cumulative public TCR beta family frequency. HLA-C-restricted TCR beta clonotypes specific for CMV led the ex vivo response.

This clonotype was detected ten times or more. Antigen specificity is unknown. TCRdb fed the reads into MiXCR, producing one record per CDR3 protein. The sample gives 230,000 or so distinct CDR3 sequences, about a sixth of which show up once; over 40% is in the top ten. Looked up from germline, CDR1 is MDHEN and CDR2 is SYDVKM. V lost 5 bases, J lost 4 bases, and 9 bases lay in between. This CDR3 spans 12 amino acids. The TCR was taken from a human donor in good health (CMV status not recorded). Some clones in this sample may be carry-over from other donors' samples. Sequenced input: CD8+ T cells from PBMCs. This chain links TRBV28 with TRBJ2-7, with D tentatively TRBD2 (5 bases). This chain's CDR3 is CASSPRRYEQYF. DNA of the CDR3: TGTGCCAGCAGTCCCAGGAGGTACGAGCAGTACTTC.